The sequence of this TCR beta chain was determined in a study of TIL therapy for anti-PD-1-resistant metastatic lung cancer. Study context: Tumors had a median PD-L1 proportion score of around 6.4%. Most patients had lung adenocarcinoma.

The germline gives CDR1 SGHNT, CDR2 YENEEA. The CDR3 covers 15 residues. The V and J ends lost 1 base and 3 bases respectively, with 10 bases between them. As for time point: pre-treatment sample, taken before nivolumab and TIL therapy. Adults with stage 4 NSCLC were enrolled in a phase I trial. The immunoSEQ assay was v3. Sequencing used immunoSEQ multiplex PCR; TCRdb keeps in-frame clones, though not all of them. This table holds around 59,000 clones, around 69% found once. The rearrangement uses TRBV11-3 and TRBJ2-1; a weak D match, TRBD2 (6 bases). Specimen: blood, collected at baseline. This TCR came from a person between 25 and 80 years old with non-small cell lung cancer. CDR3 amino acids: CASSLGSGVYNEQFF. CDR3 DNA sequence: TGTGCCAGCAGCTTAGGTAGCGGAGTCTACAATGAGCAGTTCTTC.